The 26 T cell receptor beta chains below were found in one sample sequenced in a study of memory CD4+ T cells and cytomegalovirus serostatus. Single viable CD3+CD4+CD8-CD45RO+ cells were sorted as the memory CD4+ T cells. Profiled with immunoSEQ multiplex PCR; TCRdb holds only in-frame clones, not every one. The data show 75,000 to 90,000 clones, with approximately 84% seen just once and around 0.78% held by the top ten. Input material: memory CD4+ T cells from blood. The receptor set was obtained from an adult in good health and CMV-seronegative.

This clone was seen just once. The chain's CDR3 is CASRPQLPADTQYF. The CDR3 coding sequence is TGTGCCAGCAGGCCACAGCTCCCCGCAGATACGCAGTATTTT. The chain recombines TRBV27 with TRBJ2-3; D ambiguous. Trimming left V 6 bases short and J 4 bases short, with 14 bases between. Germline assignment: CDR1 MNHEY and CDR2 SMNVEV (reference sequence). CDR3 length: 14 amino acids.

The rearrangement links TRBV2 to TRBJ2-3; TRBD1 matches at 9 bases. Trimming removed 7 bases from V and 4 bases from J; junction bases left unmatched: 3. Germline V CDR1 and CDR2: SNHLY, FYNNEI. The CDR3 runs to 13 residues. Here the CDR3 reads CASKTGGPDTQYF. Written as DNA, the CDR3 is TGTGCCAGCAAAACAGGGGGCCCAGATACGCAGTATTTT.

The chain couples TRBV5-4 to TRBJ1-2, with a weak D call TRBD1 (5 bases). This CDR3 is built from 15 residues. Per germline, CDR1 SGHNT and CDR2 YYREEE (reference sequence). V shed 0 bases and J shed 2 bases, with 11 bases lying between them. The CDR3 nucleotides read TGTGCCAGCAGCTTGGCCGTCACAGGCAACTATGGCTACACCTTC. Encoded protein: CASSLAVTGNYGYTF.

The rearrangement joins TRBV7-9 to TRBJ2-5, with TRBD2 matching 7 bases. The J call may be in error: the DNA end matches TRBJ2-7 better. The CDR3 extends over 15 amino acids. Germline V gene lookup returns CDR1 SEHNR and CDR2 FQNEAQ (reference sequence). The CDR3 spells CASTSLGGSSYEQYF. CDR3 nucleotides: TGTGCCAGCACCTCCCTGGGGGGGAGCTCCTACGAGCAGTACTTC.

For the CDR3, the DNA is TGTGCCAGCTTAGATAGTAGAAATCAGCCCCAGCATTTT. This encodes CASLDSRNQPQHF. J is TRBJ1-5 and V is TRBV2; D remains ambiguous. Trimming cost V 8 bases and J 4 bases, with 12 bases left between them. CDR1 and CDR2 from the germline V gene are SNHLY and FYNNEI. CDR3 length: 13 amino acids.

The rearrangement uses TRBV4-3 and TRBJ2-3; perhaps D is TRBD1 or TRBD2 (5 bases each). The V end was cut by 3 bases, the J end by 12 bases, with 16 bases between. Germline loops: CDR1 LGHNA, CDR2 YSLEER. The CDR3 sequence is 13 residues long. CDR3 in DNA: TGCGCCAGCAGCCACCTTGGGGCGGGTTATCAGTATTTT. Protein sequence: CASSHLGAGYQYF.

This clone was counted once. The V gene is TRBV28, the J gene TRBJ1-2; a possible D gene is TRBD1 (6 bases). Germline CDR1 and CDR2: MDHEN and SYDVKM. The V and J ends lost 6 bases and 4 bases respectively, with 12 bases between them. The CDR3 has 13 amino acids. The CDR3 coding sequence is TGTGCCAGCAGGCCGGGACACCTCTATGGCTACACCTTC. Protein sequence: CASRPGHLYGYTF.

The V call is TRBV7-8, the J call TRBJ2-5, with D tentatively TRBD2 (5 bases). Trimming removed 5 bases at V and 5 bases at J, with 12 bases between. Germline loops: CDR1 SGHVS, CDR2 FQNEAQ. The CDR3 is 13 residues long. The DNA for the CDR3 is TGTGCCAGCAGCCTCGGGAATTCGGAGACCCAGTACTTC. This codes for CASSLGNSETQYF.

This sequence joins TRBV7-2 and TRBJ1-2; D call uncertain. CDR3 length: 13 residues. Germline V gene data show CDR1 as SGHTA and CDR2 as FQGNSA. Trimming cost V 1 base and J 4 bases, with 7 bases left between them. The DNA for the CDR3 is TGTGCCAGCAGCTTAGACGGGCCCTATGGCTACACCTTC. Translation: CASSLDGPYGYTF.

V is TRBV7-9 and J is TRBJ1-1; D gene unclear. The germline CDR1 and CDR2 sequences are SEHNR and FQNEAQ (reference sequence). Deletions cut 8 bases from V and 0 bases from J, with 4 bases between. The CDR3 runs 11 residues. The CDR3 reads CASALNTEAFF. The CDR3 DNA reads as TGTGCCAGCGCTTTGAACACTGAAGCTTTCTTT.

This chain connects TRBV27 to TRBJ1-2; D gene ambiguous. CDR1 is MNHEY and CDR2 is SMNVEV in the germline V gene (reference sequence). The V end lost 6 bases, the J end lost 3 bases, and 11 bases lay between the germline ends. This CDR3 spans 13 amino acids. In DNA form, the CDR3 reads TGTGCCAGCAGGAGCCCAGGTTACTATGGCTACACCTTC. Encoded protein: CASRSPGYYGYTF.

This sequence joins TRBV11-2 and TRBJ1-1; perhaps TRBD1 as D (6 bases). In germline, CDR1 is SGHAT, CDR2 FQNNGV. Between the trimmed V and J ends, which lost 6 bases and 0 bases, there was a span of 14 bases. The length of the CDR3 is 15 residues. Here the CDR3 reads CASSTAGTLNTEAFF. The CDR3 nucleotides are TGTGCCAGCAGTACCGCCGGGACATTGAACACTGAAGCTTTCTTT.

The rearrangement joins TRBV6-5 to TRBJ1-1; no clear D. The germline gives CDR1 MNHEY, CDR2 SVGAGI. The CDR3 loop spans 15 amino acids. The germline V and J ends were trimmed by 0 bases and 9 bases, with 17 bases remaining between them. CDR3 nucleotide sequence: TGTGCCAGCAGTTACTCGTCCGGGGAAGGGTCGAAAGCTTTCTTT. Translated, it gives CASSYSSGEGSKAFF.

The chain couples TRBV14 to TRBJ2-5, with unresolved D. This CDR3 has 13 residues. The V and J ends lost 4 bases and 5 bases respectively, with 11 bases between them. The germline CDR1 and CDR2 sequences are SGHDN and FVKESK. The chain's CDR3 is CASSPRSSETQYF. DNA for the CDR3: TGTGCCAGCAGCCCCCGATCCTCGGAGACCCAGTACTTC.

There are a few counts of this clone. V and J are TRBV4-3 and TRBJ1-2, with TRBD1 identical over 9 bases. CDR1 and CDR2 from the germline V gene are LGHNA and YSLEER. The V gene end was trimmed by 4 bases and the J gene end by 7 bases; junction bases not matched to a gene: 10. There are 15 residues in the CDR3. CDR3 bases: TGCGCCAGCAGCCTAGCCGGGACAGGGAGTCCTGGCTACACCTTC. Its translation: CASSLAGTGSPGYTF.

The CDR3 here is CSVTGLAGGHYNEQFF. The CDR3 DNA sequence: TGCAGCGTTACCGGACTAGCGGGGGGTCACTACAATGAGCAGTTCTTC. The chain is built from TRBV29-1 and TRBJ2-1; 14 bases align to TRBD2. Germline values: CDR1 SQVTM, CDR2 ANQGSEA. V lost 5 bases and J lost 3; bases outside the gene matches: 6. The CDR3 has 16 residues.

V gene TRBV5-5 combines with J gene TRBJ1-1, with 7 bases fitting TRBD1. This CDR3 region has 14 residues. CDR1 is SGHKS and CDR2 is YYEKEE in the germline V gene (reference sequence). V lost 4 bases and J lost 2; bases outside the gene matches: 5. CDR3 sequence (DNA): TGTGCCAGCAGCCTCCGGGACAGAAACACTGAAGCTTTCTTT. This encodes CASSLRDRNTEAFF.

The gene calls are TRBV7-9 and TRBJ2-7; 12 bases line up with TRBD1. V shed 4 bases, J shed 5 bases, and the junction held 3 bases outside the gene matches. CDR3 length equals 14 residues. Germline CDR1 is SEHNR and CDR2 is FQNEAQ (reference sequence). Here the CDR3 DNA reads TGTGCCAGCAGCTGGGACAGGGGGCCGAACGAGCAGTACTTC. Translation gives CASSWDRGPNEQYF.

The rearrangement links TRBV7-9 to TRBJ1-6, with D unresolved. The CDR3 covers 13 residues. The germline V and J ends were trimmed by 1 base and 9 bases, with 7 bases remaining between them. Germline CDR1 is SEHNR and CDR2 is FQNEAQ (reference sequence). The CDR3: CASSLDAASPLHF. The CDR3 DNA reads as TGTGCCAGCAGCTTAGACGCGGCTTCACCCCTCCACTTT.

J is TRBJ2-3 and V is TRBV10-2; TRBD2 aligns across 13 bases. The germline V gene encodes CDR1 WSHSY and CDR2 SAAADI. The CDR3 runs 16 residues. V lost 6 bases to trimming and J lost 6 bases; unmatched junction nucleotides: 9. The CDR3 region has the DNA TGCGCCAGCAGGATAGGACTAGCGGGGGCGGAGGATACGCAGTATTTT. Protein product: CASRIGLAGAEDTQYF.

As concerns this clone: Other DNA sequences within the sample encode an identical CDR3. V and J are TRBV7-2 and TRBJ2-3, with 10 bases lining up with TRBD2. V lost 5 bases, J lost 1 base, and 6 bases stayed unmatched. The CDR3 is 16 residues long. CDR1 SGHTA and CDR2 FQGNSA come from the germline V gene. This chain's CDR3 is CASSLRLAGGTDTQYF. CDR3 bases: TGTGCCAGCAGCCTCCGACTAGCGGGCGGCACAGATACGCAGTATTTT.

V usage is TRBV6-1 and J usage is TRBJ1-1; D remains ambiguous. Germline V lookup: CDR1 MNHNS, CDR2 SASEGT. V was cut by 3 bases and J by 5 bases, with 10 bases left in between. The CDR3 has 13 residues. The CDR3 protein is CASSERVLTEAFF. CDR3 sequence (DNA): TGTGCCAGCAGTGAGAGGGTACTGACTGAAGCTTTCTTT.

The V gene is TRBV20-1, the J gene TRBJ2-1; D is ambiguous. The V gene lost 3 bases and the J gene lost 6 bases, with 6 bases spanning the gap. The CDR3 is 11 residues long. CDR1 is DFQATT, CDR2 SNEGSKA, per germline (reference sequence). As DNA, the CDR3 is TGCAGTGCTAGTAACATCAATGAGCAGTTCTTC. As protein: CSASNINEQFF.

This chain joins TRBV2 and TRBJ1-4; tentative D call: TRBD1 (5 bases). The CDR3 contains 14 residues. CDR1 is SNHLY, CDR2 FYNNEI, per germline. V was trimmed by 6 bases and J by 4 bases, leaving 12 bases between them. CDR3: CASRVDRLNEKLFF. In nucleotides, the CDR3 is TGTGCCAGCAGGGTCGACAGACTTAATGAAAAACTGTTTTTT.

The count of this clone is one. The J gene is TRBJ1-5, the V gene TRBV19; D may be TRBD1 (6 bases). The CDR3 sequence is 17 residues long. The ends were cut back, 3 bases at V and 1 base at J, with 16 bases in the middle. CDR1 is LNHDA and CDR2 is SQIVND in the germline V gene (reference sequence). The CDR3: CASSMGQGLGSNQPQHF. The CDR3 DNA is TGTGCCAGTAGTATGGGGCAGGGGTTGGGCAGCAATCAGCCCCAGCATTTT.

This chain links TRBV23-1 with TRBJ1-2, with D tentatively TRBD1 (6 bases). TRBV23-1 is an ORF for which the function is uncertain. The CDR3 contains 17 residues. V lost 2 bases and J 1 base, leaving 17 bases between the germline ends. CDR3: CASSQKRWGRDNYGYTF. In DNA, the CDR3 is TGCGCCAGCAGTCAAAAAAGGTGGGGGCGGGATAACTATGGCTACACCTTC.